Sequencing of this T cell receptor (beta chain) was carried out in a study of response to subunit inactivated influenza vaccine. Study-level results: The authors put forward the suggestion that each seasonal influenza vaccination may bring in only a limited number of new T cells.

This clonotype was counted between two and nine times. Its antigen is currently unknown. Trimming took 5 bases from V and 7 from J, leaving 5 bases between them. Germline V lookup: CDR1 MDHEN, CDR2 SYDVKM. There are 11 residues in the CDR3. TCRdb analysed the RT-PCR reads with MiXCR anew, one entry per CDR3 protein. The table has 540,000 or so distinct CDR3 sequences, 13% seen once. Source: PBMCs from blood, taken 45 days after vaccination. The chain carries TRBV28 and TRBJ2-2; unclear D gene. This TCR was recovered from a man aged 50 or older who received an inactivated influenza vaccine. The DNA of the CDR3 is TGTGCCAGCAGTCCTCTCGGGGAGCTGTTTTTT. This sequence encodes CASSPLGELFF.